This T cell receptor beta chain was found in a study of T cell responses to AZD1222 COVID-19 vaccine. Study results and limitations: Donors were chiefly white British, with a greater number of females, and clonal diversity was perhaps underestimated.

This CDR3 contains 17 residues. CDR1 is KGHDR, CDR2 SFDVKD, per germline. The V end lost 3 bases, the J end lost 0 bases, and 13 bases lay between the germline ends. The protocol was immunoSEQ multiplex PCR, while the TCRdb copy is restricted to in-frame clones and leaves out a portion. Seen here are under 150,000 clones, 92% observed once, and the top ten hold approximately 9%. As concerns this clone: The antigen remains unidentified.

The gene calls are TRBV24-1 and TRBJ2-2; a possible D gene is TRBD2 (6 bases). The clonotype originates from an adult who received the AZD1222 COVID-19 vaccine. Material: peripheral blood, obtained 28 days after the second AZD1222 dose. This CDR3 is CATSDPRDSSNTGELFF. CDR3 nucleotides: TGTGCCACCAGTGATCCAAGGGACTCGTCGAACACCGGGGAGCTGTTTTTT.